This is a list of T cell receptor beta chains from one sample in a study of T cell responses to AZD1222 COVID-19 vaccine. Using immunoSEQ multiplex PCR, the repertoire was profiled, and TCRdb retains in-frame clones only, with some absent. The data contain approximately 110,000 clones, around 90% of them seen just once; the ten biggest clones take up approximately 1.1%. The sequenced sample was peripheral blood, obtained on day 0 of AZD1222 vaccination. The receptors stem from an adult in good health. CDR3s include the opening cysteine and the closing phenylalanine or tryptophan. D genes are given only for firm matches. Expanded clones are given a class, and other clones once, few, many or no size at all.

>TRBD1|NA|TRBV10-1|TRBJ2-2
CASSVRQGESGELFF
TGCGCCAGCAGCGTCAGGCAGGGGGAATCCGGGGAGCTGTTTTTT
>TRBD1|NA|TRBV5-1|TRBJ1-2
CASSPQGAIYGYTF
TGCGCCAGCAGCCCACAGGGGGCGATCTATGGCTACACCTTC
>NA|NA|TRBV6-1|TRBJ2-7
CASSEVWNSYEQYF
TGTGCCAGCAGTGAAGTTTGGAACTCCTACGAGCAGTACTTC
>NA|NA|TRBV2|TRBJ1-1
CASSGEGVGVYGSTEAFF
TGTGCCAGCAGTGGGGAAGGAGTTGGGGTCTATGGAAGCACTGAAGCTTTCTTT
>NA|NA|TRBV20-1|TRBJ2-5
CSGDGQETQYF
TGCAGTGGAGACGGGCAAGAGACCCAGTACTTC
>TRBD2|NA|TRBV3-1/TRBV3-2|TRBJ2-1
CASSRGGIEQFF
TGTGCCAGCAGCCGCGGGGGAATCGAGCAGTTCTTC
>NA|NA|TRBV15|TRBJ1-2
CATSRDWGGGYTF
TGTGCCACCAGCAGAGATTGGGGGGGCGGCTACACCTTC
>NA|NA|TRBV30|TRBJ2-5
CAWSVRGSEETQYF
TGTGCCTGGAGTGTACGGGGTAGCGAAGAGACCCAGTACTTC
>NA|NA|TRBV5-6|TRBJ2-2
CASSFPQVSGELFF
TGTGCCAGCAGCTTTCCGCAAGTATCTGGGGAGCTGTTTTTT
>NA|NA|TRBV5-6|TRBJ1-3
CASSLDFSGNTIYF
TGTGCCAGCAGCTTGGACTTCTCTGGAAACACCATATATTTT
>TRBD1|NA|TRBV5-1|TRBJ1-2
CASSLDGTAIDPTSDGYTF
TGCGCCAGCAGCTTGGACGGGACAGCAATTGATCCGACTAGTGATGGCTACACCTTC
>NA|NA|TRBV6-5|TRBJ2-2
CASSYRAGELFF
TGTGCCAGCAGTTACAGGGCCGGGGAGCTGTTTTTT
>TRBD1|NA|TRBV19|TRBJ2-7
CASSSGTGGYEQYF
TGTGCCAGTAGTAGCGGGACAGGGGGCTACGAGCAGTACTTC
>NA|NA|TRBV4-1|TRBJ2-2
CASSQVPWGRDTGELFF
TGCGCCAGCAGCCAGGTTCCGTGGGGGCGCGACACCGGGGAGCTGTTTTTT
>TRBD1|NA|TRBV27|TRBJ1-2
CASSPGQGAGGYTF
TGTGCCAGCAGTCCGGGACAGGGGGCTGGTGGCTACACCTTC
>NA|NA|TRBV2|TRBJ2-7
CASSDSQDVYEQYF
TGTGCCAGCAGTGACTCGCAGGACGTCTACGAGCAGTACTTC
>NA|NA|TRBV23-1|TRBJ1-6
CASGWVKRNSPLHF
TGCGCCAGCGGCTGGGTCAAGAGGAATTCACCCCTCCACTTT
>TRBD1|NA|TRBV4-1|TRBJ2-7
CASSQLNTGGRAEQYF
TGCGCCAGCAGCCAACTTAATACAGGGGGCCGCGCCGAGCAGTACTTC
>NA|medium-sized|TRBV7-9|TRBJ1-4
CASSPRTATNEKLFF
TGTGCCAGCAGCCCCCGGACAGCAACTAATGAAAAACTGTTTTTT
>TRBD1|NA|TRBV9|TRBJ2-7
CASSVSGTELYEQYF
TGTGCCAGCAGCGTTTCCGGGACAGAGCTCTACGAGCAGTACTTC
>TRBD2|NA|TRBV7-8|TRBJ2-3
CASSLVDLAGGDTQYF
TGTGCCAGCAGCTTAGTTGATCTAGCGGGGGGGGATACGCAGTATTTT